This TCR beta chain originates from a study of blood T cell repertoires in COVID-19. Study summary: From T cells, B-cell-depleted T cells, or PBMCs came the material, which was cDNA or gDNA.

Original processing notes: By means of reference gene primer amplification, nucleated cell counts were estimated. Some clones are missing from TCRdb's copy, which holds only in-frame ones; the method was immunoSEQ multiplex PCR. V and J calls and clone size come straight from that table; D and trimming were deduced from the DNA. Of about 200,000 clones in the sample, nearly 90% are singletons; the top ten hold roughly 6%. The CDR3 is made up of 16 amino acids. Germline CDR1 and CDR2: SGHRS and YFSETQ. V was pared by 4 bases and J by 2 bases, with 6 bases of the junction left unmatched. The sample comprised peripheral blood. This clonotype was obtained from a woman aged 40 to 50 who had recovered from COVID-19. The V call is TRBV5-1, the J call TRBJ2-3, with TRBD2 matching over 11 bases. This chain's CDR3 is CASSQLAGDTTDTQYF. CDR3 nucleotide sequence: TGCGCCAGCAGCCAACTAGCGGGAGATACCACAGATACGCAGTATTTT.